The 6 T cell receptor beta chains below come from one sample, sequenced in a study of cytomegalovirus exposure and HLA in healthy donors (dated by TCRdb to 2016 to 2017). Library generation was performed with the immunoSEQ multiplex PCR assay. For the multiplex PCR, a mixture combining 60 forward primers for TCR Vbeta segments and 13 reverse primers for TCR Jbeta segments was used. Here the immuneACCESS table is served through TCRdb, limited to in-frame sequences with V and J called. Missing clones are a known gap in these copies; in checked studies unresolved V genes cover under half, and the rest lacks a known reason. This sample comprises 70,000 to 95,000 clones, approximately 80% of them detected only once. Jointly, the top ten make up 1.5% to 2% of the sample. The specimen sequenced was PBMCs. Receptors originate from a woman aged 30 to 39 in good health and CMV-seronegative.

The rearrangement links TRBV7-2 to TRBJ2-3; 8 bases fit TRBD2. There are 15 residues in the CDR3. The junction had 7 bases not matched to a gene; V was cut back by 2 bases and J by 6 bases. Germline-derived CDR1 and CDR2 are SGHTA and FQGNSA. The CDR3 reads CASSLFRGGGDTQYF. The CDR3 DNA sequence: TGTGCCAGCAGCTTATTTCGAGGCGGGGGGGATACGCAGTATTTT.

V gene TRBV10-1 combines with J gene TRBJ2-3; D gene uncertain. Deletions cut 5 bases from V and 2 bases from J, with 5 bases between. The CDR3 loop spans 12 amino acids. The germline V gene encodes CDR1 WNHNN and CDR2 SYGVQD (reference sequence). The CDR3 protein is CASSRDTDTQYF. DNA for the CDR3: TGCGCCAGCAGTAGAGACACAGATACGCAGTATTTT.

The chain is built from TRBV5-6 and TRBJ2-7; D unresolved. The CDR3 runs to 11 residues. The ends were cut back, 3 bases at V and 6 bases at J, with 7 bases in the middle. Germline V gives CDR1 SGHDT, CDR2 YYEEEE. The CDR3 loop is CASSSTLEQYF. CDR3 nucleotides: TGTGCCAGCAGCTCTACCCTCGAGCAGTACTTC.

This chain links TRBV5-4 with TRBJ1-2; 7 bases map to TRBD1. The CDR3 covers 16 residues. Germline CDR1 and CDR2: SGHNT and YYREEE (reference sequence). Trimming removed 0 bases from V and 8 bases from J; junction bases left unmatched: 13. CDR3 in DNA: TGTGCCAGCAGCTTGGCTGGGCAGGGGGAATTGGGGGGCTACACCTTC. Translating gives CASSLAGQGELGGYTF.

The chain links TRBV5-1 to TRBJ1-4; the match to TRBD1 covers 7 bases. This CDR3 contains 15 residues. Germline lookup yields CDR1 SGHRS and CDR2 YFSETQ. V was pared by 4 bases and J by 0 bases, with 3 bases of the junction left unmatched. CDR3 nucleotides: TGCGCCAGCAGCACTACAGGGGCAACTAATGAAAAACTGTTTTTT. Its translation: CASSTTGATNEKLFF.

This clone has only one observation. This sequence joins TRBV19 and TRBJ1-2; D perhaps matches TRBD1 (5 bases). CDR1 is LNHDA and CDR2 is SQIVND in the germline V gene (reference sequence). The CDR3 has 14 residues. V dropped 5 bases and J dropped 8 bases, with 18 bases sitting between them. The CDR3 reads CASSLARGSKGYTF. The CDR3 DNA sequence: TGTGCCAGTAGTCTCGCCCGGGGGAGTAAGGGCTACACCTTC.